This T cell receptor beta chain stems from a study of blood T cell repertoires in COVID-19. The wider study: Acute and convalescent COVID-19 specimens originated in the United States, Italy and Spain. The analysed material was cDNA or gDNA that came from T cells, B-cell-depleted T cells, or PBMCs.

Authors' data handling: It was from reference gene primer amplification that nucleated cell counts were estimated. Profiling relied on immunoSEQ multiplex PCR, and the TCRdb table lists in-frame clones only, not all of them. The V and J calls and clone size were taken over from that table, and D and trimming were inferred from the DNA. The sample consists of about 150,000 clones, around 89% of them appearing once. This clone was observed once. CDR3 length: 12 amino acids. The V end lost 2 bases, the J end lost 6 bases, and 7 bases lay between the germline ends. Germline V gene lookup returns CDR1 LGHDT and CDR2 YNNKEL (reference sequence).

The sample was peripheral blood. V and J are TRBV3-1 (or the pseudogene TRBV3-2) and TRBJ1-2; unclear D gene. The TCR originated in a woman between 55 and 75 years old with active COVID-19. In nucleotides, the CDR3 is TGTGCCAGCAGCCAATCCCGGGATGGCTACACCTTC. Amino acids: CASSQSRDGYTF.